Below, 9 T cell receptor beta chains from the same sample are listed, as sequenced in a study of molecular identifiers for immune sequencing clone quantification. Each CDR3 protein is one row after TCRdb ran MiXCR on the PCR reads. The sample has more than 450,000 distinct CDR3 sequences; roughly a fifth are singletons. The sample taken for sequencing was naive CD8+ T cells from blood, with Jurkat cell RNA spiked in. Subset: FACS-sorted CD8+CD4-CCR7+CD45RA+ naive T cells. All receptors derive from a human donor in good health. Some libraries in this study had Jurkat cell RNA spiked in.

This clonotype turned up a few times. The rearrangement joins TRBV6-5 to TRBJ2-1; 7 bases map to TRBD2. Trimming removed 0 bases from V and 0 bases from J; junction bases left unmatched: 8. The CDR3 loop spans 18 amino acids. CDR1 is MNHEY, CDR2 SVGAGI, per germline. CDR3 region: CASSYSTGEGTSYNEQFF. In nucleotides, the CDR3 is TGTGCCAGCAGTTACTCGACGGGGGAGGGAACCTCCTACAATGAGCAGTTCTTC.

This clonotype was counted many times. The J gene is TRBJ1-4, the V gene TRBV6-5; the match to TRBD1 covers 7 bases. CDR1 and CDR2 from the germline V gene are MNHEY and SVGAGI. Trimming at V came to 0 bases and at J to 7 bases, leaving 2 bases not matched to a gene. The CDR3 is 14 amino acids. CDR3 sequence (DNA): TGTGCCAGCAGTTACTCGACAGGGCCTGAAAAACTGTTTTTT. Translation: CASSYSTGPEKLFF.

This sequence joins TRBV12-3 or TRBV12-4 and TRBJ2-1; D is unresolved. V was pared by 7 bases and J by 4 bases, with 8 bases between. The CDR3 is 12 residues long. CDR3 region: CASKELYNEQFF. The CDR3 DNA sequence: TGTGCCAGCAAAGAACTATACAATGAGCAGTTCTTC.

In its sample, this clonotype was seen many times. This chain joins TRBV11-2 and TRBJ2-1; maybe TRBD2 (6 bases). Germline V gene lookup returns CDR1 SGHAT and CDR2 FQNNGV. With 3 bases removed from V and 4 bases from J, the gap between germline ends came to 10 bases. The CDR3 has 14 amino acids. The CDR3 reads CASSLYAGYNEQFF. The CDR3 coding sequence is TGTGCCAGCAGCTTGTATGCGGGATACAATGAGCAGTTCTTC.

Comments on this clonotype: A much larger clone is a single base away; this may be a read error. J is TRBJ2-3 and V is TRBV12-3 or TRBV12-4, with 8 positions matching TRBD2. The CDR3 extends over 17 amino acids. The CDR3 coding sequence is TGTGCCAGCGGTTTAACCCCCGGGGGGGGCGGGGGAGATACGCAGTATTTT. This codes for CASGLTPGGGGGDTQYF.

This clonotype occurred many times. This chain uses TRBV2 with TRBJ1-2; D is unresolved. The CDR3 totals 15 residues. Per germline, CDR1 SNHLY and CDR2 FYNNEI. Trimming pared 3 bases from V and 4 bases from J, leaving 15 bases between. DNA for the CDR3: TGTGCCAGCAGTGAGGGGTCGCCGTTGGGCTATGGCTACACCTTC. Its protein product is CASSEGSPLGYGYTF.

This clonotype was seen many times. A junction boundary mismatches the germline segment, possibly from a read error. The chain recombines TRBV7-9 with TRBJ1-1, with a possible D match to TRBD1 (5 bases). The CDR3 extends over 12 amino acids. Per the germline V gene, CDR1 is SEHNR and CDR2 is FQNEAQ (reference sequence). The CDR3 DNA sequence: TGCGCCAGCAGCTTGGGGCCCACTGAAGCTTTCTTT. Translating gives CASSLGPTEAFF. Together with reference TRBV7-9 and TRBJ1-1, the CDR3 gives the full variable domain: DTGVSQNPRHKITKRGQNVTFRCDPISEHNRLYWYRQTLGQGPEFLTYFQNEAQLEKSRLLSDRFSAERPKGSFSTLEIQRTEQGDSAMYLCASSLGPTEAFFGQGTRLTVV.

This clonotype has ten or more counts. The V gene is TRBV7-2, the J gene TRBJ2-7; D is perhaps TRBD2 (6 bases). V lost 1 base and J 5 bases, leaving 15 bases between the germline ends. Germline V gene data show CDR1 as SGHTA and CDR2 as FQGNSA. This CDR3 region has 15 residues. The CDR3 protein is CASSLVGVAENEQYF. The CDR3 DNA reads as TGTGCCAGCAGCTTAGTCGGAGTAGCGGAGAACGAGCAGTACTTC.

About this clonotype: A read error may explain this, as a much larger clone is one base away. V gene TRBV25-1 combines with J gene TRBJ1-1; D perhaps matches TRBD1 (5 bases). Germline CDR1 MGHDK, CDR2 SYGVNS. This CDR3 has 15 amino acids. The CDR3 loop is CASSEWGSQNTKAFF. CDR3 bases: TGTGCCAGCAGTGAATGGGGGTCCCAGAACACTAAAGCTTTCTTT.